Below, 22 T cell receptor beta chains from the same sample are listed, as sequenced in a study of shared clonotypes between healthy human individuals. Some clones are missing from TCRdb's copy, which holds only in-frame ones; the method was immunoSEQ multiplex PCR. The sample has around 500,000 clones; roughly 77% are singletons. The sequenced sample consisted of PBMCs. These TCRs come from a woman aged 40 to 55 in good health. Some clones in this sample may be carry-over from other donors' samples.

The chain employs TRBV10-2 and TRBJ2-3; 8 nucleotides line up with TRBD2. Germline values: CDR1 WSHSY, CDR2 SAAADI. This CDR3 region has 16 residues. V lost 3 bases to trimming and J lost 1 base; unmatched junction nucleotides: 6. The chain's CDR3 is CASSESGGGGTDTQYF. In DNA, the CDR3 is TGCGCCAGCAGTGAAAGCGGGGGCGGGGGCACAGATACGCAGTATTTT.

This chain joins TRBV10-3 and TRBJ2-1; 11 bases agree with TRBD1. Germline-derived CDR1 and CDR2 are ENHRY and SYGVKD. V gave up 5 bases and J gave up 2 bases; unmatched junction bases: 8. The CDR3 has 17 residues. CDR3 in DNA: TGTGCCATCAGTTCCCCCGGGACAGGGGGTCCCTACAATGAGCAGTTCTTC. Translating it yields CAISSPGTGGPYNEQFF.

The chain recombines TRBV27 with TRBJ1-5; a possible D gene is TRBD1 (6 bases). Trimming stripped 4 bases from V and 0 bases from J, with 13 bases between. Germline V CDR1 and CDR2: MNHEY, SMNVEV (reference sequence). The CDR3 extends over 16 amino acids. The CDR3 sequence: CASSSGTLYSNQPQHF. In DNA, the CDR3 is TGTGCCAGCAGTTCCGGGACACTTTATAGCAATCAGCCCCAGCATTTT.

The gene calls are TRBV5-1 and TRBJ2-6; no definite D call. Germline CDR1 and CDR2: SGHRS and YFSETQ. Trimming cost V 0 bases and J 0 bases, with 7 bases left between them. The CDR3 has 16 residues. The CDR3 region is CASSLGWGSGANVLTF. CDR3 in DNA: TGCGCCAGCAGCTTGGGGTGGGGCTCTGGGGCCAACGTCCTGACTTTC.

V gene TRBV30 combines with J gene TRBJ1-4; no reliable D call. The CDR3 has 12 amino acids. Trimming took 6 bases from V and 8 from J, leaving 13 bases between them. Germline V gives CDR1 GTSNPN, CDR2 SVGIG (reference sequence). In DNA form, the CDR3 reads TGTGCCTGTAAGGACCAAGGGGAAAAACTGTTTTTT. Its translation: CACKDQGEKLFF.

This clone has only a few counts. The rearrangement joins TRBV27 to TRBJ2-3, with 9 bases fitting TRBD2. The germline CDR1 and CDR2 sequences are MNHEY and SMNVEV (reference sequence). The CDR3 runs to 16 residues. J was trimmed by 6 bases and V by 2 bases; bases with no gene match: 9. For the CDR3, the DNA is TGTGCCAGCAGTTTAGTCGGGGCGGGAGGGCCGGATACGCAGTATTTT. As protein: CASSLVGAGGPDTQYF.

The J gene is TRBJ1-3, the V gene TRBV5-1, with TRBD1 identical over 7 bases. This CDR3 comprises 15 residues. V lost 5 bases to trimming and J lost 4 bases; unmatched junction nucleotides: 9. The germline V gene has CDR1 SGHRS and CDR2 YFSETQ. The CDR3 sequence is CASSSEGARGNTIYF. Here the CDR3 DNA reads TGCGCCAGCAGTTCGGAGGGGGCGCGGGGAAACACCATATATTTT.

The table lists this clone with a count of one. The V and J genes are TRBV28 and TRBJ1-4, with no clear D. The ends were cut back, 3 bases at V and 4 bases at J, with 15 bases in the middle. The germline V gene encodes CDR1 MDHEN and CDR2 SYDVKM. The CDR3 is 16 amino acids. The CDR3 reads CASSLAQLSFNEKLFF. The CDR3 nucleotides are TGTGCCAGCAGTTTGGCCCAGCTTTCCTTTAATGAAAAACTGTTTTTT. The variable domain in full, with the rest retrieved from reference TRBV28 and TRBJ1-4, is DVKVTQSSRYLVKRTGEKVFLECVQDMDHENMFWYRQDPGLGLRLIYFSYDVKMKEKGDIPEGYSVSREKKERFSLILESASTNQTSMYLCASSLAQLSFNEKLFFGSGTQLSVL.

The chain has TRBV19 and TRBJ1-2; maybe TRBD1 (6 bases). This CDR3 has 15 amino acids. Germline-derived CDR1 and CDR2 are LNHDA and SQIVND (reference sequence). V gave up 5 bases and J gave up 3 bases, with 16 bases separating them. Written as DNA, the CDR3 is TGTGCCAGTAGTCTCTCAGACAGGAGCTACTATGGCTACACCTTC. It specifies CASSLSDRSYYGYTF.

There are a few counts of this clone. The chain carries TRBV11-1 and TRBJ2-5; TRBD1 matches 7 bases. Judging by the DNA end, TRBJ2-7 fits better; the J call may be wrong. The germline gives CDR1 SGHAT, CDR2 FQDESV (reference sequence). The CDR3 sequence is 14 residues long. CDR3 sequence reads: CASSLGQGVNEQYF. CDR3 in DNA: TGTGCCAGCAGCTTAGGACAGGGCGTCAACGAGCAGTACTTC.

The V call is TRBV28, the J call TRBJ2-1; D might be TRBD1 or TRBD2, each matching 5 bases. V dropped 3 bases and J dropped 7 bases, with 22 bases sitting between them. The CDR3 is made up of 17 amino acids. Germline-derived CDR1 and CDR2 are MDHEN and SYDVKM. The CDR3 here is CASSFWGSAYAGNEQFF. The CDR3 DNA sequence: TGTGCCAGCAGTTTTTGGGGTAGCGCCTACGCAGGGAATGAGCAGTTCTTC.

The chain joins TRBV19 to TRBJ2-7, with D possibly matching TRBD1 (5 bases). Per germline, CDR1 LNHDA and CDR2 SQIVND (reference sequence). The CDR3 length is 14 residues. Trimming took 6 bases from V and 1 from J, leaving 13 bases between them. The CDR3 reads CASSNGAESYEQYF. Here the CDR3 DNA reads TGTGCCAGTAGCAATGGGGCGGAATCCTACGAGCAGTACTTC.

V and J are TRBV5-1 and TRBJ1-1; no definite D call. This CDR3 is built from 13 residues. V was shortened by 6 bases and J by 0 bases, with 9 bases between the two germline ends. Per germline, CDR1 SGHRS and CDR2 YFSETQ. CDR3 amino acids: CASMADMNTEAFF. The CDR3 DNA sequence: TGCGCCAGCATGGCAGATATGAACACTGAAGCTTTCTTT.

The chain carries TRBV7-3 and TRBJ2-1; D uncertain. Germline assignment: CDR1 SGHTA and CDR2 FQGTGA. The V and J ends lost 5 bases and 8 bases respectively, with 22 bases between them. The CDR3 length is 16 residues. CDR3 loop: CASSPAPSRGEDEQFF. The CDR3 DNA is TGTGCCAGCAGCCCGGCCCCCTCGCGAGGAGAGGATGAGCAGTTCTTC.

The chain links TRBV30 to TRBJ2-1; 8 bases map to TRBD2. Germline CDR1 and CDR2: GTSNPN and SVGIG (reference sequence). CDR3 size: 15 residues. J was trimmed by 1 base and V by 1 base; bases with no gene match: 3. The CDR3 DNA reads TGTGCCTGGAGTGAGGCGGGGGGTTCCTACAATGAGCAGTTCTTC. Translation gives CAWSEAGGSYNEQFF.

The chain is built from TRBV27 and TRBJ2-2, with TRBD2 matching 12 bases. V was pared by 3 bases and J by 5 bases, with 1 base of the junction left unmatched. The CDR3 spans 15 residues. Per the germline V gene, CDR1 is MNHEY and CDR2 is SMNVEV (reference sequence). The CDR3 sequence: CASSFGTSGTGELFF. CDR3 DNA sequence: TGTGCCAGCAGTTTTGGGACTAGCGGGACCGGGGAGCTGTTTTTT.

V usage is TRBV6-6 and J usage is TRBJ2-5; D might be TRBD1 (5 bases). The J call may not be correct, given that the DNA end is closer to TRBJ2-7. CDR1 is MNHNY, CDR2 SVGAGI, per germline (reference sequence). This CDR3 comprises 11 residues. The CDR3 protein is CASRQHYEQYF. CDR3 sequence (DNA): TGTGCCAGCCGACAGCACTACGAGCAGTACTTC.

The gene calls are TRBV7-2 and TRBJ1-1; a weak D match, TRBD1 (5 bases). The V gene's germline CDR1 is SGHTA and CDR2 FQGNSA. V dropped 5 bases and J dropped 4 bases, with 17 bases sitting between them. CDR3 length equals 15 residues. DNA of the CDR3: TGTGCCAGCAGCCTCACCAAGCAGGGTGTCACTGAAGCTTTCTTT. Protein sequence: CASSLTKQGVTEAFF.

The V and J genes are TRBV6-5 and TRBJ1-5; D unclear. This CDR3 region has 15 residues. The V gene lost 5 bases and the J gene lost 0 bases, with 11 bases spanning the gap. The germline gives CDR1 MNHEY, CDR2 SVGAGI. The CDR3 nucleotides read TGTGCCAGCAGTCGGACCGGTAATAGCAATCAGCCCCAGCATTTT. This sequence encodes CASSRTGNSNQPQHF.

The chain couples TRBV7-8 to TRBJ2-7; D possibly corresponds to TRBD2 (6 bases). Trimming removed 5 bases at V and 1 base at J, with 18 bases between. Germline assignment: CDR1 SGHVS and CDR2 FQNEAQ. This CDR3 is 16 amino acids long. CDR3 sequence reads: CASSPRGLGTSYEQYF. The CDR3, as DNA: TGTGCCAGCAGCCCCCGGGGACTGGGGACTTCCTACGAGCAGTACTTC.

The chain couples TRBV28 to TRBJ2-4; tentatively, D is TRBD1 or TRBD2 (6 bases each). V gave up 4 bases and J gave up 8 bases, with 15 bases separating them. Germline assignment: CDR1 MDHEN and CDR2 SYDVKM. This CDR3 has 14 amino acids. The CDR3 region is CASSSTGWGDIQYF. CDR3 nucleotide sequence: TGTGCCAGCAGTTCAACAGGGTGGGGGGACATTCAGTACTTC. The full variable domain, rest sourced from reference TRBV28 and TRBJ2-4, is DVKVTQSSRYLVKRTGEKVFLECVQDMDHENMFWYRQDPGLGLRLIYFSYDVKMKEKGDIPEGYSVSREKKERFSLILESASTNQTSMYLCASSSTGWGDIQYFGAGTRLSVL.

This clone was counted between two and nine times. Other DNA sequences of this sample code for an identical CDR3. The chain couples TRBV19 to TRBJ2-5, with no clear D. Germline V lookup: CDR1 LNHDA, CDR2 SQIVND (reference sequence). The CDR3 is 11 amino acids. V was clipped by 5 bases and J by 5 bases, with 6 bases between them. CDR3 protein: CASSSGETQYF. The CDR3 DNA sequence: TGTGCCAGTAGTTCCGGGGAGACCCAGTACTTC. Using reference TRBV19 and TRBJ2-5 for the parts outside the CDR3, the full variable domain is DGGITQSPKYLFRKEGQNVTLSCEQNLNHDAMYWYRQDPGQGLRLIYYSQIVNDFQKGDIAEGYSVSREKKESFPLTVTSAQKNPTAFYLCASSSGETQYFGPGTRLLVL.